This TCR beta chain was recovered during a study of lymphopenia after photon versus proton radiotherapy. The study's findings and limits: Proton therapy kept repertoires fairly stable, unlike photons, which gained effector/memory cells. In patients who died, overall survival fell as post-nadir TCR diversity dropped more. Post-nadir diversity loss with photons came from oligoclonal expansion, particularly CD8+ Temra cells. Only patients who died were analyzed for survival; proton advantage is unproven.

The CDR3 sequence is 15 residues long. Germline V gene data show CDR1 as KGHSH and CDR2 as LQKENI. The method was immunoSEQ multiplex PCR; TCRdb's version includes in-frame clones alone and lacks a portion of them. The repertoire holds about 20,000 clones, with roughly 90% as singletons. Notes on this clone: The antigen remains undetermined. At one end the junction does not follow the germline gene, possibly because of a read error.

The TCR sequence derives from an elderly man with esophageal cancer. The sample here was peripheral blood, taken from a patient treated with proton-based radiotherapy. The chain uses TRBV18 and TRBJ2-1; TRBD2 agrees at 7 bases. The CDR3 here is CASSPPLAAYSEQFF. The CDR3 coding sequence is TGTGCCAGCTCACCACCGCTAGCGGCCTACAGTGAGCAGTTCTTC.